One and the same sample provided the 12 T cell receptor beta chains below, sequenced in a study. TCRdb used MiXCR to reprocess the 5' RACE reads, holding one entry per CDR3 protein. The data contain tens of thousands of distinct CDR3 sequences, roughly 25% of them singletons. Cells sorted as Tregs were CD4+, CD25+ and CD127-/low. Sequenced material: tumor-infiltrating Tregs sorted from the breast tumor. These receptors were taken from a female donor with breast cancer.

This clonotype was counted many times. The J gene is TRBJ2-3, the V gene TRBV4-2; maybe TRBD2 (6 bases). Deletions cut 1 base from V and 0 bases from J, with 11 bases between. This CDR3 comprises 16 residues. Germline CDR1 and CDR2: LGHNA and YNFKEQ. The CDR3 loop is CASSQVGSGSTDTQYF. In nucleotides, the CDR3 is TGTGCCAGCAGCCAAGTGGGTAGCGGAAGCACAGATACGCAGTATTTT.

Details on this clonotype: Possible read error: a much larger clone is one base away. The chain is built from TRBV5-1 and TRBJ2-7; a weak D match, TRBD2 (5 bases). The CDR3 extends over 15 amino acids. Trimming left V 0 bases short and J 0 bases short, with 10 bases between. Germline lookup yields CDR1 SGHRS and CDR2 YFSETQ. The CDR3 loop reads CASSLGTGDSYEQYF. CDR3 nucleotides: TGCGCCAGCAGCTTGGGCACCGGGGACTCCTACGAGCAGTACTTC.

This clonotype was seen at least ten times. V and J are TRBV20-1 and TRBJ1-2; tentative D call: TRBD1 (6 bases). Trimming removed 4 bases from V and 0 bases from J, with 9 bases in between. CDR3 size: 13 residues. The germline CDR1 and CDR2 sequences are DFQATT and SNEGSKA (reference sequence). CDR3 loop: CSANDRSNYGYTF. Written as DNA, the CDR3 is TGCAGTGCTAACGACAGGTCTAACTATGGCTACACCTTC.

This clonotype was seen more than once but under ten times. The CDR3 here is CASSLGGNSYEQYF. The DNA for the CDR3 is TGTGCCAGCAGCTTGGGGGGCAATTCCTACGAGCAGTACTTC. The gene calls are TRBV5-6 and TRBJ2-7, with a possible D match to TRBD1 (5 bases). Trimming removed 0 bases from V and 1 base from J, with 8 bases in between. In germline, CDR1 is SGHDT, CDR2 YYEEEE. The CDR3 sequence is 14 residues long.

This clonotype has more than one count but fewer than ten. This CDR3 is CSAVERRETQYF. In DNA form, the CDR3 reads TGCAGTGCCGTAGAGCGGAGGGAAACGCAGTATTTT. The chain recombines TRBV20-1 with TRBJ2-3, with D possibly matching TRBD2 (6 bases). Trimming stripped 6 bases from V and 9 bases from J, with 16 bases between. The CDR3 has 12 amino acids. Germline V CDR1 and CDR2: DFQATT, SNEGSKA (reference sequence).

The gene calls are TRBV27 and TRBJ2-5, with D possibly being TRBD2 (5 bases). The V gene lost 2 bases and the J gene lost 7 bases, with 14 bases spanning the gap. CDR3 length: 14 amino acids. Germline V gene data show CDR1 as MNHEY and CDR2 as SMNVEV (reference sequence). DNA of the CDR3: TGTGCCAGCAGTTTAATCCCTAGCAGAGGGACCCAGTACTTC. The encoded protein is CASSLIPSRGTQYF.

With regard to this clonotype: The junction departs from germline at one end; a sequencing error may be responsible. The CDR3 loop reads CASSQDLDWRNEQFF. CDR3 nucleotide sequence: TGCGCCAGCAGCCAAGATCTGGACTGGCGCAATGAGCAGTTCTTC. The chain links TRBV4-2 to TRBJ2-1, with a weak D call TRBD2 (5 bases). The CDR3 is 15 residues long. Germline V gene sequence: CDR1 LGHNA, CDR2 YNFKEQ.

The V gene is TRBV2, the J gene TRBJ1-6, with D hard to call. The germline CDR1 and CDR2 sequences are SNHLY and FYNNEI. V was cut by 3 bases and J by 9 bases, with 12 bases left in between. The CDR3 consists of 14 residues. The CDR3 spells CASSERVQSSPLHF. The CDR3 DNA reads as TGTGCCAGCAGTGAGAGGGTTCAGAGTTCACCCCTCCACTTT.

The chain joins TRBV4-1 to TRBJ1-2; D perhaps matches TRBD1 (6 bases). Trimming took off 4 bases at V and 2 bases at J, with 14 bases between the two ends. Germline CDR1 and CDR2: MGHRA and YSYEKL. There are 15 residues in the CDR3. The CDR3 here is CASSPTGGTNYGYTF. CDR3 DNA sequence: TGCGCCAGCAGCCCGACAGGAGGTACCAACTATGGCTACACCTTC.

Comments on this clonotype: A junction end diverges from the germline sequence, so it may reflect a read error. The chain carries TRBV9 and TRBJ2-7; possible D gene TRBD2, 5 bases. The length of the CDR3 is 15 residues. Per germline, CDR1 SGDLS and CDR2 YYNGEE. CDR3 in amino acids: CTSSVSTDGNYEQYF. CDR3 in DNA: TGTACCAGCAGCGTATCAACGGACGGGAATTACGAGCAGTACTTC. Full variable domain (remainder filled in from reference TRBV9 and TRBJ2-7): DSGVTQTPKHLITATGQRVTLRCSPRSGDLSVYWYQQSLDQGLQFLIQYYNGEERAKGNILERFSAQQFPDLHSELNLSSLELGDSALYFCTSSVSTDGNYEQYFGPGTRLTVT.

This chain uses TRBV4-3 with TRBJ1-6; a possible D gene is TRBD1 (5 bases). Germline V CDR1 and CDR2: LGHNA, YSLEER. V was cut by 5 bases and J by 10 bases, with 18 bases left in between. CDR3 size: 15 residues. The chain's CDR3 is CASSTSKTAKSPLHF. In nucleotides, the CDR3 is TGCGCCAGCAGCACGTCCAAGACAGCCAAATCACCCCTCCACTTT.

CDR3 in amino acids: CASSLNSGRAVKTQYF. In DNA, the CDR3 is TGTGCCAGCAGCCTGAATAGCGGGAGGGCCGTTAAGACCCAGTACTTC. The rearrangement links TRBV4-2 to TRBJ2-5, with 11 bases fitting TRBD2. CDR3 length: 16 amino acids. The germline V gene encodes CDR1 LGHNA and CDR2 YNFKEQ. Losses at the gene ends were 4 bases for V and 6 bases for J; bases not matched to a gene: 10.